This entry lists 32 T cell receptor beta chains sequenced from one sample in a study of T cell responses to AZD1222 COVID-19 vaccine. Sequencing was performed with immunoSEQ multiplex PCR; in TCRdb, only in-frame clones are kept and a portion is missing. Among around 66,000 clones listed, about four fifths were seen once. The sequencing used peripheral blood, collected on day 0 of MenACWY control vaccination. The receptors derive from an adult in good health.

The chain joins TRBV5-1 to TRBJ1-5; D uncertain. Germline V gene lookup returns CDR1 SGHRS and CDR2 YFSETQ. The germline V and J ends were trimmed by 0 bases and 4 bases, with 5 bases remaining between them. This CDR3 is built from 13 residues. CDR3 coding DNA: TGCGCCAGCAGCTTGGGGAGTAATCAGCCCCAGCATTTT. Translating it yields CASSLGSNQPQHF.

The V gene is TRBV30, the J gene TRBJ1-2; D remains unclear. The CDR3 runs 13 residues. V was shortened by 3 bases and J by 6 bases, with 14 bases between the two germline ends. CDR1 is GTSNPN, CDR2 SVGIG, per germline (reference sequence). CDR3 sequence reads: CAWSSSEQHGYTF. CDR3 DNA sequence: TGTGCCTGGAGCAGTTCCGAACAGCATGGCTACACCTTC.

The J gene is TRBJ1-5, the V gene TRBV28, with no clear D. This CDR3 spans 13 amino acids. V was trimmed by 2 bases and J by 6 bases, leaving 8 bases between them. Per germline, CDR1 MDHEN and CDR2 SYDVKM. The CDR3 region is CASSLDQIQPQHF. CDR3 DNA: TGTGCCAGCAGTTTAGACCAAATTCAGCCCCAGCATTTT.

The chain couples TRBV7-2 to TRBJ2-5; D uncertain. V shed 3 bases and J shed 2 bases, with 7 bases lying between them. Germline V lookup: CDR1 SGHTA, CDR2 FQGNSA. The CDR3 runs 13 residues. As DNA, the CDR3 is TGTGCCAGCAGCTTTCAACATCAAGAGACCCAGTACTTC. Its protein product is CASSFQHQETQYF.

This clone is a singleton in its sample. The chain carries TRBV12-3 or TRBV12-4 and TRBJ2-1; D gene unclear. Trimming stripped 3 bases from V and 7 bases from J, with 7 bases between. There are 12 residues in the CDR3. CDR3 region: CASSFLGNEQFF. The CDR3 DNA is TGTGCCAGCAGTTTTTTGGGTAATGAGCAGTTCTTC.

This chain joins TRBV12-5 and TRBJ1-1; weak D call: TRBD1 (6 bases). The V end lost 3 bases, the J end lost 1 base, and 9 bases lay between the germline ends. This CDR3 has 14 amino acids. Germline assignment: CDR1 LGHNT and CDR2 FRNRAP. Written as DNA, the CDR3 is TGTGCTAGTGGTTTACAGGGTGGGAACACTGAAGCTTTCTTT. Translated, it gives CASGLQGGNTEAFF.

The chain employs TRBV2 and TRBJ2-1; D might be TRBD2 (6 bases). The CDR3 sequence is 15 residues long. Germline V gene data show CDR1 as SNHLY and CDR2 as FYNNEI. V lost 8 bases to trimming and J lost 0 bases, with 14 bases between them. CDR3 loop: CASYGGASSYNEQFF. The CDR3 DNA reads as TGTGCCAGCTATGGCGGGGCGAGCTCCTACAATGAGCAGTTCTTC.

The CDR3 sequence is CASSRDISYEQYF. The CDR3, as DNA: TGTGCCAGCTCACGGGACATCTCCTACGAGCAGTACTTC. The chain is built from TRBV9 and TRBJ2-7; tentative D call: TRBD1 (6 bases). The CDR3 covers 13 residues. Trimming shortened V by 7 bases and J by 0 bases, and 11 bases separated the two germline ends. Germline values: CDR1 SGDLS, CDR2 YYNGEE.

This chain uses TRBV6-1 with TRBJ1-3; D is uncertain. Germline assignment: CDR1 MNHNS and CDR2 SASEGT. V lost 2 bases and J lost 4, with 18 bases in between. The CDR3 contains 17 residues. The CDR3 is CASSEFPASTAGNTIYF. The CDR3 DNA reads as TGTGCCAGCAGTGAATTTCCGGCGAGCACCGCGGGAAACACCATATATTTT.

The J gene is TRBJ2-7, the V gene TRBV28; D is unresolved. The V end lost 6 bases, the J end lost 7 bases, and 10 bases lay between the germline ends. The CDR3 is 11 amino acids. The V gene's germline CDR1 is MDHEN and CDR2 SYDVKM. The CDR3 DNA is TGTGCCAGCAGGTCGTTGTGGGAGCAGTACTTC. This codes for CASRSLWEQYF.

The chain combines TRBV19 with TRBJ1-2, with D unclear. V was clipped by 3 bases and J by 8 bases, with 13 bases between them. There are 13 residues in the CDR3. From germline, CDR1 is LNHDA and CDR2 SQIVND (reference sequence). This CDR3 reads CASSIKLAGGYTF. The CDR3 DNA reads as TGTGCCAGTAGTATTAAACTGGCTGGGGGCTACACCTTC. Full variable domain (missing parts from reference TRBV19 and TRBJ1-2): DGGITQSPKYLFRKEGQNVTLSCEQNLNHDAMYWYRQDPGQGLRLIYYSQIVNDFQKGDIAEGYSVSREKKESFPLTVTSAQKNPTAFYLCASSIKLAGGYTFGSGTRLTVV.

The chain joins TRBV7-8 to TRBJ1-5; D unclear. The length of the CDR3 is 13 residues. Trimming pared 0 bases from V and 8 bases from J, leaving 8 bases between. Germline values: CDR1 SGHVS, CDR2 FQNEAQ. In nucleotides, the CDR3 is TGTGCCAGCAGCTTAGCCCGAGTAGAGCCCCAGCATTTT. Amino acid sequence: CASSLARVEPQHF.

V and J are TRBV25-1 and TRBJ2-1; TRBD2 matches 11 bases. CDR1 and CDR2 (germline): MGHDK, SYGVNS. V was clipped by 3 bases and J by 9 bases; unmatched bases: 10. This CDR3 is 16 amino acids long. The CDR3 here is CASSDPGLAGGGEQFF. In nucleotides, the CDR3 is TGTGCCAGCAGTGACCCTGGACTAGCGGGCGGGGGTGAGCAGTTCTTC. Together with reference TRBV25-1 and TRBJ2-1, the CDR3 gives the full variable domain: EADIYQTPRYLVIGTGKKITLECSQTMGHDKMYWYQQDPGMELHLIHYSYGVNSTEKGDLSSESTVSRIRTEHFPLTLESARPSHTSQYLCASSDPGLAGGGEQFFGPGTRLTVL.

V gene TRBV7-2 combines with J gene TRBJ1-2; the D gene is possibly TRBD1 (5 bases). The CDR3 loop spans 13 amino acids. CDR1 is SGHTA, CDR2 FQGNSA, per germline. The V end lost 1 base, the J end lost 8 bases, and 11 bases lay between the germline ends. The CDR3 sequence is CASSLEGVRGYTF. In DNA, the CDR3 is TGTGCCAGCAGCTTAGAAGGGGTTCGGGGCTACACCTTC.

The chain joins TRBV6-6 to TRBJ2-3; unclear D gene. The CDR3 consists of 11 residues. The V and J ends lost 6 bases and 5 bases respectively, with 6 bases between them. Germline CDR1 reads MNHNY; CDR2 reads SVGAGI (reference sequence). DNA of the CDR3: TGTGCCAGCAGACTCGGAGATACGCAGTATTTT. It specifies CASRLGDTQYF.

This chain links TRBV2 with TRBJ1-2, with D possibly TRBD1 on 6 matching bases. CDR1 is SNHLY, CDR2 FYNNEI, per germline. The V gene lost 7 bases and the J gene lost 4 bases, with 16 bases spanning the gap. CDR3 size: 14 residues. Here the CDR3 reads CASTPPGQSYGYTF. The DNA of the CDR3 is TGTGCCAGCACCCCCCCGGGACAATCCTATGGCTACACCTTC.

This clone was counted once. V usage is TRBV5-1 and J usage is TRBJ1-2, with D possibly being TRBD1 (5 bases). The germline V gene encodes CDR1 SGHRS and CDR2 YFSETQ. Trimming shortened V by 0 bases and J by 8 bases, and 17 bases separated the two germline ends. The CDR3 has 15 residues. CDR3 bases: TGCGCCAGCAGCTTGGAGGTTGCAGGGTTGGAAGGCTACACCTTC. Translating gives CASSLEVAGLEGYTF.

This chain joins TRBV19 and TRBJ1-4; TRBD1 aligns across 8 bases. The CDR3 contains 14 residues. J was trimmed by 7 bases and V by 10 bases; bases with no gene match: 11. The V gene's germline CDR1 is LNHDA and CDR2 SQIVND (reference sequence). In nucleotides, the CDR3 is TGTGCCACAGGACAGGGCAGAAGGAGTGAAAAACTGTTTTTT. Protein product: CATGQGRRSEKLFF. The whole variable domain, remainder taken from reference TRBV19 and TRBJ1-4, is DGGITQSPKYLFRKEGQNVTLSCEQNLNHDAMYWYRQDPGQGLRLIYYSQIVNDFQKGDIAEGYSVSREKKESFPLTVTSAQKNPTAFYLCATGQGRRSEKLFFGSGTQLSVL.

The chain has TRBV7-8 and TRBJ2-1, with 11 bases lining up with TRBD2. V shed 8 bases, J shed 9 bases, and the junction held 9 bases outside the gene matches. Per germline, CDR1 SGHVS and CDR2 FQNEAQ. The CDR3 has 14 amino acids. The CDR3 is CASATSGSEGEQFF. CDR3 nucleotides: TGTGCCAGCGCCACTAGCGGGAGTGAAGGTGAGCAGTTCTTC. Full variable domain (outside the CDR3, taken from reference TRBV7-8 and TRBJ2-1): GAGVSQSPRYKVAKRGQDVALRCDPISGHVSLFWYQQALGQGPEFLTYFQNEAQLDKSGLPSDRFFAERPEGSVSTLKIQRTQQEDSAVYLCASATSGSEGEQFFGPGTRLTVL.

In this sample, this clone turned up once. J is TRBJ1-1 and V is TRBV30; no clear D gene. V dropped 3 bases and J dropped 1 base, with 9 bases sitting between them. Germline CDR1 is GTSNPN and CDR2 is SVGIG (reference sequence). The CDR3 is 13 residues long. CDR3 nucleotides: TGTGCCTGGAGCTCCTTAACGAACACTGAAGCTTTCTTT. It codes for CAWSSLTNTEAFF.

This chain links TRBV5-1 with TRBJ2-1; D might be TRBD2 (5 bases). The CDR3 is 13 amino acids. Germline V gene lookup returns CDR1 SGHRS and CDR2 YFSETQ. V gave up 0 bases and J gave up 5 bases, with 6 bases separating them. The CDR3 DNA is TGCGCCAGCAGCTTGGCCGGGGACAATGAGCAGTTCTTC. This codes for CASSLAGDNEQFF.

The rearrangement uses TRBV28 and TRBJ1-4; 7 nucleotides line up with TRBD1. Trimming at V came to 7 bases and at J to 8 bases, leaving 13 bases not matched to a gene. CDR1 and CDR2 (germline): MDHEN, SYDVKM. The CDR3 covers 15 residues. This CDR3 is CASKGANGPGEKLFF. CDR3 in DNA: TGTGCCAGCAAGGGGGCAAACGGCCCGGGGGAAAAACTGTTTTTT.

On this clone itself: A read error may produce the germline difference seen at one junction end. The chain links TRBV7-2 to TRBJ2-3, with D perhaps TRBD2 (7 bases). The CDR3 is 14 residues long. Germline values: CDR1 SGHTA, CDR2 FQGNSA. This chain's CDR3 is CASRLGGASDTQYF. The CDR3 nucleotides are TGTGCCAGCAGGTTAGGGGGGGCCTCGGATACGCAGTATTTT.

The chain employs TRBV19 and TRBJ2-7; D remains ambiguous. Between the trimmed V and J ends, which lost 5 bases and 4 bases, there was a span of 12 bases. CDR1 and CDR2 (germline): LNHDA, SQIVND (reference sequence). The CDR3 length is 13 residues. The CDR3 DNA reads as TGTGCCAGTAGTGACATTCCGGGTTACGAGCAGTACTTC. This codes for CASSDIPGYEQYF.

The V gene is TRBV10-3, the J gene TRBJ2-1; D is unclear. This CDR3 contains 13 residues. Germline CDR1 reads ENHRY; CDR2 reads SYGVKD. V lost 5 bases to trimming and J lost 2 bases, with 7 bases between them. The CDR3 bases are TGTGCCATCAGTCCAGAAACCTACAATGAGCAGTTCTTC. Its translation: CAISPETYNEQFF.

This rearrangement joins TRBV7-9 to TRBJ1-2; a weak D match, TRBD1 (6 bases). The V gene's germline CDR1 is SEHNR and CDR2 FQNEAQ (reference sequence). The CDR3 sequence is 13 residues long. The V end was cut by 5 bases, the J end by 8 bases, with 15 bases between. CDR3 protein: CASSELQGQGYTF. In DNA form, the CDR3 reads TGTGCCAGCAGCGAACTTCAGGGGCAGGGCTACACCTTC.

The chain is built from TRBV20-1 and TRBJ2-2; D not resolved. Germline V gene lookup returns CDR1 DFQATT and CDR2 SNEGSKA (reference sequence). Trimming took 1 base from V and 5 from J, leaving 2 bases between them. This CDR3 is built from 11 residues. The CDR3 is CSARGTGELFF. The CDR3 DNA reads TGCAGTGCTAGAGGAACCGGGGAGCTGTTTTTT.

This clone has a count of ten or more. This chain connects TRBV6-5 to TRBJ1-1; 11 nucleotides align to TRBD1. From germline, CDR1 is MNHEY and CDR2 SVGAGI. The CDR3 extends over 15 amino acids. The trim removed 5 bases at V and 5 bases at J, leaving 7 bases unmatched. The CDR3 region is CASSRLDRGRTEAFF. The CDR3 DNA is TGTGCCAGCAGTCGGCTGGACAGGGGGCGAACTGAAGCTTTCTTT.

In its sample, this clone was seen a few times. The rearrangement uses TRBV21-1 and TRBJ1-5. TRBV21-1 has pseudogene status. CDR3 size: 17 residues. In DNA, the CDR3 is TGTGCCAGCATCGGAGAGGGTATTGGACATAGCAATCAGCCCCAGCATTTT. Protein: CASIGEGIGHSNQPQHF.

This clone came up once. The rearrangement links TRBV27 to TRBJ2-3, with 7 bases identical to TRBD2. Germline CDR1 and CDR2: MNHEY and SMNVEV (reference sequence). The CDR3 has 15 residues. The V and J ends lost 8 bases and 3 bases, in that order; junction bases with no gene match: 11. The CDR3 protein is CASGRLKAGTDTQYF. The CDR3 nucleotides read TGTGCCAGCGGCCGACTCAAAGCGGGAACAGATACGCAGTATTTT.

This chain joins TRBV7-9 and TRBJ1-4, with D unresolved. V was trimmed by 5 bases and J by 7 bases, leaving 14 bases between them. Per the germline V gene, CDR1 is SEHNR and CDR2 is FQNEAQ (reference sequence). CDR3 length: 14 residues. The CDR3 sequence: CASSTPGTGEKLFF. The CDR3 nucleotides read TGTGCCAGCAGCACCCCTGGAACGGGTGAAAAACTGTTTTTT.

The chain uses TRBV6-5 and TRBJ2-7, with D possibly being TRBD1 or TRBD2 (6 bases each). V was pared by 6 bases and J by 5 bases, with 17 bases between. Germline CDR1 and CDR2: MNHEY and SVGAGI. This CDR3 spans 14 amino acids. The CDR3 region is CASSSSGRDNEQYF. The CDR3 DNA reads as TGTGCCAGCAGCTCATCGGGGCGGGACAACGAGCAGTACTTC.